This is a list of T cell receptor beta chains from one sample in a study of vaccination effects on CD4 cells after COVID-19. Which antigens these TCRs recognize remains unknown. TCRdb's copy holds only in-frame clones and misses some; the assay was immunoSEQ multiplex PCR. This sample has 30,000 to 35,000 clones, with 55% to 85% found just once. Sequenced here: CD4+ T cells from PBMCs cultured with HCoV-OC43 spike peptides, sampled before COVID-19 vaccination. The source is a human donor who received a COVID-19 vaccine. The conserved cysteine and the conserved F or W are not part of the CDR3 here. Some rows mark clone size as missing; the rest say once, few, many or name a class of expanded clone.

abundance: few
v_gene: TRBV27
j_gene: TRBJ2-7
CDR3aa: ASSLIGGPYEQY

abundance: -
v_gene: TRBV3-1/TRBV3-2
j_gene: TRBJ1-1
CDR3aa: ASSQDQGWTEAF

abundance: -
v_gene: TRBV27
j_gene: TRBJ2-1
CDR3aa: ASSFPGNEQF

abundance: few
v_gene: TRBV3-1/TRBV3-2
j_gene: TRBJ1-5
CDR3aa: ASSQGAGGRYQPQH

abundance: -
v_gene: TRBV18
j_gene: TRBJ2-2
CDR3aa: ASSPRGNTGELF

abundance: few
v_gene: TRBV7-9
j_gene: TRBJ2-5
CDR3aa: ASSPIVETQY

abundance: -
v_gene: TRBV2
j_gene: TRBJ2-7
CDR3aa: ASTSVRGRLEQY

abundance: -
v_gene: TRBV10-2
j_gene: TRBJ1-1
CDR3aa: ASSDRGRTEAF

abundance: -
v_gene: TRBV5-4
j_gene: TRBJ2-1
CDR3aa: ASSLGLYSGGLNNEQF

abundance: -
v_gene: TRBV7-2
j_gene: TRBJ1-5
CDR3aa: ASSTRGALDNQPQH

abundance: -
v_gene: TRBV30
j_gene: TRBJ1-4
CDR3aa: VRTGGSEKLF

abundance: few
v_gene: TRBV27
j_gene: TRBJ2-7
CDR3aa: ASSPLTSRYEQY

abundance: -
v_gene: TRBV27
j_gene: TRBJ2-5
CDR3aa: ASAWTRADETQY

abundance: few
v_gene: TRBV5-6
j_gene: TRBJ2-1
CDR3aa: ASSQLGTANEQF

abundance: -
v_gene: TRBV19
j_gene: TRBJ1-1
CDR3aa: ASSLSRNTEAF

abundance: -
v_gene: TRBV12-3/TRBV12-4
j_gene: TRBJ1-2
CDR3aa: ASSSRGGGGYT

abundance: -
v_gene: TRBV30
j_gene: TRBJ1-1
CDR3aa: AWSKGRGGENTEAF

abundance: -
v_gene: TRBV5-4
j_gene: TRBJ2-5
CDR3aa: ASSSGDSQETQY

abundance: -
v_gene: TRBV7-2
j_gene: TRBJ2-3
CDR3aa: ASSLDSYTQY

abundance: -
v_gene: TRBV2
j_gene: TRBJ1-1
CDR3aa: ASKGDGAEAF

abundance: few
v_gene: TRBV28
j_gene: TRBJ1-4
CDR3aa: ASSLKGEKLF

abundance: -
v_gene: TRBV10-3
j_gene: TRBJ1-2
CDR3aa: ATKGPAEDGYT

abundance: -
v_gene: TRBV2
j_gene: TRBJ1-2
CDR3aa: ASRVPEANYGYT

abundance: medium-sized
v_gene: TRBV25-1
j_gene: TRBJ2-5
CDR3aa: ASSDRLSPQIHQETQY

abundance: -
v_gene: TRBV2
j_gene: TRBJ2-3
CDR3aa: ASKQGGGTDTQY

abundance: -
v_gene: TRBV7-2
j_gene: TRBJ2-3
CDR3aa: ASRGPATLGTDTQY

abundance: -
v_gene: TRBV24-1
j_gene: TRBJ1-5
CDR3aa: ATSQGSNQPQH

abundance: -
v_gene: TRBV11-2
j_gene: TRBJ2-1
CDR3aa: ASSFSLASNEQF

abundance: -
v_gene: TRBV7-2
j_gene: TRBJ2-1
CDR3aa: ASSPRAGVGYNEQF

abundance: -
v_gene: TRBV2
j_gene: TRBJ2-3
CDR3aa: ASRETPLDTQY

abundance: once
v_gene: TRBV5-4
j_gene: TRBJ2-7
CDR3aa: ASSSGSGHTYEQY

abundance: -
v_gene: TRBV6-5
j_gene: TRBJ1-2
CDR3aa: ASTDGVSYT

abundance: -
v_gene: TRBV10-3
j_gene: TRBJ2-4
CDR3aa: AISESSLLLPTNIAKNIQY

abundance: -
v_gene: TRBV5-1
j_gene: TRBJ2-1
CDR3aa: ASSPGGTYNEQF

abundance: -
v_gene: TRBV6-1
j_gene: TRBJ2-7
CDR3aa: ASSEANFREQY

abundance: -
v_gene: TRBV5-4
j_gene: TRBJ2-3
CDR3aa: ASSLKRVADTQY

abundance: -
v_gene: TRBV28
j_gene: TRBJ2-1
CDR3aa: ASSLVGQGGNEQF

abundance: -
v_gene: TRBV7-2
j_gene: TRBJ2-6
CDR3aa: ASSLVGTAQANVLT

abundance: -
v_gene: TRBV6-6
j_gene: TRBJ2-7
CDR3aa: ASSSSTGSYEQY

abundance: -
v_gene: TRBV19
j_gene: TRBJ2-5
CDR3aa: ASSPRHRLAKVDQY

abundance: few
v_gene: TRBV4-2
j_gene: TRBJ1-1
CDR3aa: ASSQETGEAF

abundance: -
v_gene: TRBV20-1
j_gene: TRBJ1-5
CDR3aa: ASGVNQPQH